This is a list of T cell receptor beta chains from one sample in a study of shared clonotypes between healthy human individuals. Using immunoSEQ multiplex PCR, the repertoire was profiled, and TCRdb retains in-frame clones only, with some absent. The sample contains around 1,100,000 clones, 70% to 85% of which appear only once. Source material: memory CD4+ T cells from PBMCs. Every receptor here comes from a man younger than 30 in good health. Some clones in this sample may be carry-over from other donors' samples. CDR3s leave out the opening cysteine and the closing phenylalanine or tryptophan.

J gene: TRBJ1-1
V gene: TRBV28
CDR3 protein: ASTEGSDTEAF

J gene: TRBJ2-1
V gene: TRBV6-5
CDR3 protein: ASRPLVKNEQF

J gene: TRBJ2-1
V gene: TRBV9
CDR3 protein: ASSVSGKGDEQF

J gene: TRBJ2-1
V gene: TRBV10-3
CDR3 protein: AISATGTSGRGKQF

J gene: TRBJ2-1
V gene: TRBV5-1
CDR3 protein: ASSLAGHEQF

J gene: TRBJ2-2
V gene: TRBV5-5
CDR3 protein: ASSPEGLVTGELF

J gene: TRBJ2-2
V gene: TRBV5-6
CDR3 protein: ASSLQTSNTGELF

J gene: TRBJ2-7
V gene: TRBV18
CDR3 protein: ASSPPGTGTYEQY

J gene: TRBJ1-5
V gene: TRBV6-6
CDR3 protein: ASSPPDRNQPQH

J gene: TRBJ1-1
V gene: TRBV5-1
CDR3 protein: ASGRQPNTEAF

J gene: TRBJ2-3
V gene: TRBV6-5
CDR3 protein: ASSYRLAAYTDTQY

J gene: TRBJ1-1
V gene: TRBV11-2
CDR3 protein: ASSGYRGRAEAF

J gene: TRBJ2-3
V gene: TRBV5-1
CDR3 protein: ASSPTGQGTDTQY

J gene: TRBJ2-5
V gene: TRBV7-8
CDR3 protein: ASSLIGTVEMTETQY

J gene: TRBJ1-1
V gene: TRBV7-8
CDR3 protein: ASSAREVKGTEAF

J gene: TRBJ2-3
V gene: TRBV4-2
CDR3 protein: ASSQDMAGETDTQY

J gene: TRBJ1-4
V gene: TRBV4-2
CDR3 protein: ASSQEGGLGNEKLF

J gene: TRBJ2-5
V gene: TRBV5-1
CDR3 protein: ATRLAGIGETQY

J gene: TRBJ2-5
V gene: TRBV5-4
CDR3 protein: ASSPSGSRETQY

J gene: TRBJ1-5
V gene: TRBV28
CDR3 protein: ASTIGLRLPQH

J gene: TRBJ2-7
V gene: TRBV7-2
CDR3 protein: ASSLRGLAGRPYEQY

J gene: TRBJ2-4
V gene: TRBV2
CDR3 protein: ASFYDKAKNIQY

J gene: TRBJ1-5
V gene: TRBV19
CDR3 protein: ASSMGGGSNQPQH

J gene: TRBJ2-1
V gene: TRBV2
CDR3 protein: ASSDRTFTYNEQF

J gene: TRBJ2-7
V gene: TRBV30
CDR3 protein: AWTLDRSLY

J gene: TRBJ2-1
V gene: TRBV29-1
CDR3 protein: SSWTSGTNEQF

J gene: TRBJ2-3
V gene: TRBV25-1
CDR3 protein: ASSQLAGGASTDTQY

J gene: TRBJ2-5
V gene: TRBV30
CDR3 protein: AWSVDPSGTQY

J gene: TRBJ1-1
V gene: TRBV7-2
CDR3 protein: ASSLAWGAGTEAF

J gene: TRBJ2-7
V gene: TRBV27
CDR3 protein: ASSSTWSSYEQY

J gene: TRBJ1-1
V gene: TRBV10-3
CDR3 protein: AISQGGVPTEAF

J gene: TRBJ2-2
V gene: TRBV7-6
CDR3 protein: ASSLGENTGELF

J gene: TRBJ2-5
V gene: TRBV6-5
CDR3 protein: ASSNWARAETQY

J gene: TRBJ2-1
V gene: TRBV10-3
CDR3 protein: AISESVFSYNEQF

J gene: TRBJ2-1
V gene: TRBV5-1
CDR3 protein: ASSLEMGRGYNEQF

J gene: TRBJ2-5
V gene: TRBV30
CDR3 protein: AWSLEMRETQY

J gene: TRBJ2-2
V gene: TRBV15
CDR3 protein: ATTTPTVITGELF

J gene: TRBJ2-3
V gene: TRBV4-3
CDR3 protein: ASSHGLAAGTQY

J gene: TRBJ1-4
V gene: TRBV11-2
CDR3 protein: ASSQWTGGNEKLF

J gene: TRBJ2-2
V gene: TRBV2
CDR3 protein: ASKLTSGSLGELF

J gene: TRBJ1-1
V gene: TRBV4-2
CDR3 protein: ASSHSGQGMNTEAF

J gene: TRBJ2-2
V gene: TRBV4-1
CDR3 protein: ASSVVGGTGELF